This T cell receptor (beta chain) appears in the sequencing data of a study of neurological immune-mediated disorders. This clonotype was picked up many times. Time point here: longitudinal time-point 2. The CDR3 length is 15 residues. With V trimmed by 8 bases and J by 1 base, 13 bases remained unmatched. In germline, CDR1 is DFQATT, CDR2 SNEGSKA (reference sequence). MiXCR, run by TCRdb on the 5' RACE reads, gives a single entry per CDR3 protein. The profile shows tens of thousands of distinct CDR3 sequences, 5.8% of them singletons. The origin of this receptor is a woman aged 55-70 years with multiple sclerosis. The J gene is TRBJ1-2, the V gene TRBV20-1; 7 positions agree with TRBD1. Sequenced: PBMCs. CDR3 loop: CSTSPRTGVNYGYTF. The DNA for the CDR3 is TGCAGTACTTCCCCAAGGACAGGAGTTAACTATGGCTACACCTTC.